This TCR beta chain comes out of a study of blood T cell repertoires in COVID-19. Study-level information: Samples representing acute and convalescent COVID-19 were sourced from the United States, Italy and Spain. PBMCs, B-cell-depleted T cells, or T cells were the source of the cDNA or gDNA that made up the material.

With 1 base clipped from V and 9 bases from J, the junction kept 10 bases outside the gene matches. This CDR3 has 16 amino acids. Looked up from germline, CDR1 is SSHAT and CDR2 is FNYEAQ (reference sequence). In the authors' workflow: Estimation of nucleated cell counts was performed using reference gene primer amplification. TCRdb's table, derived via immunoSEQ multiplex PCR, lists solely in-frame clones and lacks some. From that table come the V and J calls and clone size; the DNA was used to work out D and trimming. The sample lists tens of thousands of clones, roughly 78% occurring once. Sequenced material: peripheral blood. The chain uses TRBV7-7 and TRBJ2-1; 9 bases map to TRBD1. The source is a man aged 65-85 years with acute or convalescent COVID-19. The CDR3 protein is CASSLVPGQGHFEQFF. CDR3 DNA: TGTGCCAGCAGCTTAGTTCCGGGACAGGGTCATTTTGAGCAGTTCTTC.